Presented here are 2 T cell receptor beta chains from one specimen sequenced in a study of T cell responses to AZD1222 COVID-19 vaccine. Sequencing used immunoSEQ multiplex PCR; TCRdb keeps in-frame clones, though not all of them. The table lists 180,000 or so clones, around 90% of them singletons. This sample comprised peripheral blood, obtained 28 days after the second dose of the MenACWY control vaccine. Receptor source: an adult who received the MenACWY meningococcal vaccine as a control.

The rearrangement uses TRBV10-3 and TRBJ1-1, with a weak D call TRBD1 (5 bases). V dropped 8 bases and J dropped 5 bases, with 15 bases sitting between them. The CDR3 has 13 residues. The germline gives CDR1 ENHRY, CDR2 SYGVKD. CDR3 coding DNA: TGTGCCATCGGGGCAAACACGAATACTGAAGCTTTCTTT. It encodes CAIGANTNTEAFF.

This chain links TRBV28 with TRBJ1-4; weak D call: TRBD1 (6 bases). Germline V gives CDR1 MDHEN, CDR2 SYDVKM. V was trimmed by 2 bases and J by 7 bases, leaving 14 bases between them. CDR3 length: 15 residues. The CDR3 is CASSLQGTRREKLFF. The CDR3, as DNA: TGTGCCAGCAGTTTACAGGGGACCAGACGTGAAAAACTGTTTTTT. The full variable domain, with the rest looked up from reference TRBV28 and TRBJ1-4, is DVKVTQSSRYLVKRTGEKVFLECVQDMDHENMFWYRQDPGLGLRLIYFSYDVKMKEKGDIPEGYSVSREKKERFSLILESASTNQTSMYLCASSLQGTRREKLFFGSGTQLSVL.